Included here is one T cell receptor (beta chain) sequence, with context. The antigen this receptor binds is unknown. Per-base qualities were not stored, and no clone one base away is much larger. This entry comes from a study of OX40 agonist ivuxolimab in advanced cancers. Study-level background: Ivuxolimab was a fully human IgG2 agonistic monoclonal antibody targeting the costimulatory receptor OX40 (CD134). In the dose-escalation cohort, more than 75% of patients were male, and the mean age was approximately 55 years, with a range of roughly 23 to 85. The monotherapy dose-escalation portion (N of about 47 patients) of the phase I ivuxolimab trial is reported in the paper. Partial responses occurred in three dose-escalation patients: two with cutaneous melanoma and one with hepatocellular carcinoma. Intravenous ivuxolimab was administered to patients every 2 weeks at six dose levels: 0.01, 0.1, 0.3, 1.5, 3 and 10 mg/kg. The point of sequencing TCRbeta in the periphery was to test whether ivuxolimab changed TCR sequence diversity and drove clonal T-cell expansion. Among the roughly 50 dose-escalation patients, around 20 had hepatocellular carcinoma, 15 or so melanoma, 9 renal cell carcinoma and 9 head and neck cancer. Patients were allowed to have had prior anti-PD-1, anti-PD-L1 or anti-CTLA-4 therapy, and 30% to 50% of the dose-escalation patients had previously received checkpoint inhibitors. Overall study results and their limits: In the 0.1-3.0 mg/kg groups, partial responders had among the lowest normalized peripheral clonal expansion, particularly in CD8+ T cells. The antigen specificity of the peripheral T cells that underwent clonal expansion was not determined. At doses of 0.1 to 3.0 mg/kg, clonal expansion of both CD4+ and CD8+ blood T cells was observed from baseline to week 6. Low levels of normalized T-cell clonal expansion were also seen in some patients who did not respond. On average, CD8+ T cells showed more expanded clones than CD4+ T cells after ivuxolimab.

Genomic DNA was extracted from sorted cells for sequencing of the TCRbeta CDR3 region. TCRbeta CDR3 regions were sequenced using the immunoSEQ Assay. This immuneACCESS table, as held by TCRdb, lists in-frame sequences with V and J called but not all clones. Of the missing ones, under half trace to an unresolved V gene in checked studies; the others have no known cause. In all, the sample holds about 80,000 clones, and roughly 90% of those were seen once. The top ten hold less than 0.75% of the sample. Patients with autoimmune disease history or receiving systemic immunosuppression were excluded from the trial. In every dose cohort, peripheral blood was drawn for TCR sequencing at baseline, cycle 4 day 1, and cycle 7 day 1. Samples were obtained from an open-label, multicenter, first-in-human phase I dose-escalation trial of ivuxolimab. Adults with locally advanced or metastatic melanoma, renal cell, hepatocellular, or head and neck squamous cell carcinoma were enrolled in the trial. Before TCR sequencing, CD4+ and CD8+ T cells were separately sorted from peripheral blood.

V ends up 1 base short and J 1 base short, with an unmatched junction base count of 3. The CDR3 numbers 16 residues from cysteine through phenylalanine. The entry retains the CDR3 DNA only, 48 bases that are in frame from base 1. From a lookup of the germline V gene, CDR1 and CDR2 are SGHTA and FQGNSA. The sequenced sample was CD4+ or CD8+ T cells sorted from blood, obtained in a trial of the OX40 agonist ivuxolimab. The rearranged segments are TRBV7-2 and TRBJ2-5, with TRBD2 matching 10 junction bases. This clonotype was obtained from an adult with an advanced solid tumor such as melanoma, head and neck, liver or kidney cancer. The CDR3 amino acid sequence is: CASSLGPSGSQETQYF. The nucleotides are TGTGCCAGCAGCTTAGGTCCTAGCGGGAGCCAAGAGACCCAGTACTTC.